The T cell receptor (beta chain) under discussion was sequenced for a study of beta chain features in type 1 diabetes. Study background: The patient and healthy donor groups were comparable for age, gender and cell yields.

A CD45RO/CCR7/CD25/CD127/CD95/CD27 panel sorted naive, central memory, regulatory and stem cell-like memory CD4+ cells. Purities in excess of 95% were seen in all sorted populations. Study-wide points: Across all four CD4+ subsets, people with type 1 diabetes showed modestly shorter TCRB CDR3s.

Every bit of the isolated RNA underwent reverse transcription, so sequencing read expressed TCRB transcripts. Data came from immunoSEQ multiplex PCR; TCRdb stores just in-frame clones and leaves some out. The repertoire has around 260,000 clones, roughly 24% of them found once; the top ten carry around 0.011%. The CDR3 length is 15 residues. Germline V gives CDR1 GTSNPN, CDR2 SVGIG (reference sequence). V shed 0 bases and J shed 5 bases, with 16 bases lying between them. With regard to this clone: The target antigen is unknown.

Sequencing input: naive CD4+ T cells from blood. The gene calls are TRBV30 and TRBJ2-5; no firm D call. The receptor was isolated from a woman under 40 with type 1 diabetes. CDR3 protein: CAWSVQSNPGETQYF. The CDR3, as DNA: TGTGCCTGGAGTGTACAGAGTAACCCTGGGGAGACCCAGTACTTC.